This entry describes one T cell receptor (beta chain). This sample is drawn from a study of CD8 T cells in Susac syndrome. Both CD4+ and CD8+ T cells were negatively isolated, and TEMRA cells underwent FACS enrichment. Trimming cost V 5 bases and J 8 bases, with 12 bases left between them. Germline loops: CDR1 DFQATT, CDR2 SNEGSKA (reference sequence). The CDR3 extends over 11 amino acids. An input of about 0.45 to 1 ug of RNA was subjected to reverse transcription using random hexamers. TCRdb reprocessed the immunoSEQ multiplex PCR reads with MiXCR, giving one entry per CDR3 protein. Among approximately 160,000 distinct CDR3 sequences, roughly 94% were seen once, and the ten largest hold roughly 0.1%.

The chain carries TRBV20-1 and TRBJ1-2; D is perhaps TRBD1 (5 bases). This sequence was found in a human donor with multiple sclerosis. The sequenced sample was CD4+ T cells from PBMCs. The CDR3, as DNA: TGCAGTGCTTCGGGAGGGACCGGCTACACCTTC. This sequence encodes CSASGGTGYTF.